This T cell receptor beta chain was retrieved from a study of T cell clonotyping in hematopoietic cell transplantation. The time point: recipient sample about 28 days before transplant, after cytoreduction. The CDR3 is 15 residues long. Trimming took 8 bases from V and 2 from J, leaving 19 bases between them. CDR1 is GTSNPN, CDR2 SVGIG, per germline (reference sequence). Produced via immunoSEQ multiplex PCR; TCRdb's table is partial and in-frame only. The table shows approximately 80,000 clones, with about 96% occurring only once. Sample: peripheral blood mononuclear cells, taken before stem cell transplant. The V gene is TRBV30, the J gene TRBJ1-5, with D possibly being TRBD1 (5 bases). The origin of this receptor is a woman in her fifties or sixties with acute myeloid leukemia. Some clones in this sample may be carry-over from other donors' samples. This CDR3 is CAGRPGEAGNQPQHF. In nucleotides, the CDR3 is TGTGCCGGAAGACCGGGGGAGGCGGGCAATCAGCCCCAGCATTTT.